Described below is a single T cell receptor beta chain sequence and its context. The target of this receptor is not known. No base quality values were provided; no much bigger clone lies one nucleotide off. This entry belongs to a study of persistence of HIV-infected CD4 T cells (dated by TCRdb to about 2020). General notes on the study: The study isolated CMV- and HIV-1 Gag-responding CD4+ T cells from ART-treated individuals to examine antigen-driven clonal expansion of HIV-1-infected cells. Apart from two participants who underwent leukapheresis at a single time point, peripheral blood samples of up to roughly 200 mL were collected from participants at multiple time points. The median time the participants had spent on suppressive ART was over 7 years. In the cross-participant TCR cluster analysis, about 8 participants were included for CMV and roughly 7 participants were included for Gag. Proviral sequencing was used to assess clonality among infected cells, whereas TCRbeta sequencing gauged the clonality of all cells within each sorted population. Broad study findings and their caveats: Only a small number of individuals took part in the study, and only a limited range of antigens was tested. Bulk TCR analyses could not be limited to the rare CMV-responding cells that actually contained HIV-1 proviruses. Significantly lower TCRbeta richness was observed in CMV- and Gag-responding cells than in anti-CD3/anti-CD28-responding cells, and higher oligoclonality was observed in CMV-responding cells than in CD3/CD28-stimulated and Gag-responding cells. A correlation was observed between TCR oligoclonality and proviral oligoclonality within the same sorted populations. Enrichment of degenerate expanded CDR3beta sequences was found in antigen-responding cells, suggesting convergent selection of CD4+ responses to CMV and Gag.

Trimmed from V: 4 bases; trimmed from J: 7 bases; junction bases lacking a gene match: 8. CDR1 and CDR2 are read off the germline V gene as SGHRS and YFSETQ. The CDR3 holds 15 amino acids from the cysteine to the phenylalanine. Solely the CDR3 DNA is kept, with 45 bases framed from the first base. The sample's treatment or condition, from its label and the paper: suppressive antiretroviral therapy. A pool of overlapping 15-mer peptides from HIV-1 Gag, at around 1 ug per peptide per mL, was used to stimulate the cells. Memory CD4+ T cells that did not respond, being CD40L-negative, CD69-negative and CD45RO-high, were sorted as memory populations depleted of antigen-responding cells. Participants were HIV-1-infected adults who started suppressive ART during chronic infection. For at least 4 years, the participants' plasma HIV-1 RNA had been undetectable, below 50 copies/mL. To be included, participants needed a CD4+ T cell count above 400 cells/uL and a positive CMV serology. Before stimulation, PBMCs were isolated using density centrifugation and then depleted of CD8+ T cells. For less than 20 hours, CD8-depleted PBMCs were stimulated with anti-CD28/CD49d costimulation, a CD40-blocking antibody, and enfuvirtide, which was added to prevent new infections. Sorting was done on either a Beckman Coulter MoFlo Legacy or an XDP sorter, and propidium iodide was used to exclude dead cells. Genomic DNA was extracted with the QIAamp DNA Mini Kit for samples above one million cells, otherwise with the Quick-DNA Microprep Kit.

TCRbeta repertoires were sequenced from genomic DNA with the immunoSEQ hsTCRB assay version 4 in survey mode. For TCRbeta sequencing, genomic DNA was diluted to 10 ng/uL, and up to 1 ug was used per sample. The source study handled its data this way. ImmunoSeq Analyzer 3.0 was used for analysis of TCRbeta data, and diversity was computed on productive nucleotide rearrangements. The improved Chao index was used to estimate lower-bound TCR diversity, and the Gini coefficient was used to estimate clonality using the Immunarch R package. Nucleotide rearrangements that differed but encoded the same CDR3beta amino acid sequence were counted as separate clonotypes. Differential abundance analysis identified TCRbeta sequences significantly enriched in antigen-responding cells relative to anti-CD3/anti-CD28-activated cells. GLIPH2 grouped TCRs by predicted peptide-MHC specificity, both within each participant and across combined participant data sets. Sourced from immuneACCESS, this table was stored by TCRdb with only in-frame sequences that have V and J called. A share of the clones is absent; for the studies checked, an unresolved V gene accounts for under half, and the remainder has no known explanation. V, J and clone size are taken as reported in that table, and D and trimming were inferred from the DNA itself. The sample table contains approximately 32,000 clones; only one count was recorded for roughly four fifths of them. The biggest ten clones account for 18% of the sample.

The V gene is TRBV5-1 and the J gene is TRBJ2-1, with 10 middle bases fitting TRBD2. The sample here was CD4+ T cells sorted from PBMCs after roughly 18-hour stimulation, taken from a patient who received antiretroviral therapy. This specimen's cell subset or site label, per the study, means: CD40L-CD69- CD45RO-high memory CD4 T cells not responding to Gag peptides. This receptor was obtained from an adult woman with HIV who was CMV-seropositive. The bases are TGCGCCAGCAGCCCGGGGGTAGCGGGAGGTAATGAGCAGTTCTTC. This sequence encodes CASSPGVAGGNEQFF.